The 32 T cell receptor beta chains below were found in one sample sequenced in a study of cytomegalovirus exposure and HLA in healthy donors. The PCR used 60 Vbeta and 13 Jbeta primers. Data came from immunoSEQ multiplex PCR; TCRdb stores just in-frame clones and leaves some out. This sample has around 150,000 clones, with roughly three quarters found just once. Sequencing used PBMCs. The receptors were sampled from a male donor in good health and CMV-seropositive.

The chain is built from TRBV11-1 and TRBJ2-3, with 7 positions matching TRBD1. Unmatched junction bases numbered 7, after V lost 5 bases and J lost 2 bases. The CDR3 has 15 residues. CDR1 is SGHAT, CDR2 FQDESV, per germline (reference sequence). The CDR3 is CASSPTGRTTDTQYF. As DNA, the CDR3 is TGTGCCAGCAGCCCGACAGGGAGAACCACAGATACGCAGTATTTT.

The chain combines TRBV7-6 with TRBJ2-7, with 10 bases fitting TRBD1. The CDR3 has 14 residues. Germline CDR1 and CDR2: SGHVS and FNYEAQ. The trim removed 5 bases at V and 5 bases at J, leaving 6 bases unmatched. CDR3 DNA: TGTGCCAGCAGCCGGGACAGGGGAGTCAACGAGCAGTACTTC. Its translation is CASSRDRGVNEQYF. The full variable domain, its missing parts supplied by reference TRBV7-6 and TRBJ2-7, is GAGVSQSPRYKVTKRGQDVALRCDPISGHVSLYWYRQALGQGPEFLTYFNYEAQQDKSGLPNDRFSAERPEGSISTLTIQRTEQRDSAMYRCASSRDRGVNEQYFGPGTRLTVT.

J is TRBJ2-2 and V is TRBV30; 10 bases align to TRBD2. The CDR3 runs 15 residues. The ends lost 8 bases at V and 4 bases at J; junction bases unmatched: 10. The germline CDR1 and CDR2 sequences are GTSNPN and SVGIG (reference sequence). CDR3 amino acids: CARTSGDLLTGELFF. CDR3 nucleotide sequence: TGTGCCAGGACTAGCGGCGATCTCCTCACCGGGGAGCTGTTTTTT.

The count of this clone is one. The chain couples TRBV11-2 to TRBJ1-2; perhaps TRBD1 as D (5 bases). V lost 5 bases and J lost 7, with 20 bases in between. From germline, CDR1 is SGHAT and CDR2 FQNNGV. CDR3 length: 15 amino acids. The chain's CDR3 is CASSLGTGGVGGYTF. The CDR3 DNA sequence: TGTGCCAGCAGCCTGGGGACGGGAGGTGTTGGTGGCTACACCTTC.

V gene TRBV5-4 combines with J gene TRBJ1-1, with a tentative D call TRBD1 (6 bases). Germline lookup yields CDR1 SGHNT and CDR2 YYREEE (reference sequence). The V and J ends lost 6 bases and 3 bases respectively, with 15 bases between them. The CDR3 runs 14 residues. CDR3 nucleotides: TGTGCCAGCAATGAGTGGGGGCAGGACACTGAAGCTTTCTTT. Amino acids: CASNEWGQDTEAFF. Based on the CDR3 plus reference TRBV5-4 and TRBJ1-1, the full variable domain is ETGVTQSPTHLIKTRGQQVTLRCSSQSGHNTVSWYQQALGQGPQFIFQYYREEENGRGNFPPRFSGLQFPNYSSELNVNALELDDSALYLCASNEWGQDTEAFFGQGTRLTVV.

As concerns this clone: The junction departs from germline at one end; a sequencing error may be responsible. The chain couples TRBV7-9 to TRBJ1-1, with D uncertain. CDR1 and CDR2 from the germline V gene are SEHNR and FQNEAQ (reference sequence). CDR3 length equals 15 residues. The CDR3 sequence: CSSSSEGTPNTEAFF. The CDR3 DNA is TGTTCCAGCAGCTCGGAGGGTACGCCGAACACTGAAGCTTTCTTT.

The rearrangement links TRBV5-6 to TRBJ2-7; D perhaps matches TRBD2 (7 bases). Germline V gene sequence: CDR1 SGHDT, CDR2 YYEEEE. Trimming cost V 4 bases and J 5 bases, with 13 bases left between them. This CDR3 comprises 13 residues. The DNA of the CDR3 is TGTGCCAGCAGCCCGGGGGGCCCGGACGAGCAGTACTTC. Translated, it gives CASSPGGPDEQYF. Based on the CDR3 plus reference TRBV5-6 and TRBJ2-7, the full variable domain is DAGVTQSPTHLIKTRGQQVTLRCSPKSGHDTVSWYQQALGQGPQFIFQYYEEEERQRGNFPDRFSGHQFPNYSSELNVNALLLGDSALYLCASSPGGPDEQYFGPGTRLTVT.

This clone was recorded a few times. The chain employs TRBV7-8 and TRBJ2-3; 8 bases are shared with TRBD2. CDR1 is SGHVS, CDR2 FQNEAQ, per germline. V gave up 2 bases and J gave up 1 base; unmatched junction bases: 14. The CDR3 has 19 residues. The CDR3 bases are TGTGCCAGCAGCTTAATGATACCGGGGGGGCTGGGGGGCACAGATACGCAGTATTTT. This codes for CASSLMIPGGLGGTDTQYF.

This chain links TRBV7-9 with TRBJ2-3; 8 positions agree with TRBD1. CDR1 and CDR2 from the germline V gene are SEHNR and FQNEAQ (reference sequence). Losses at the gene ends were 6 bases for V and 6 bases for J; bases not matched to a gene: 11. The CDR3 totals 15 residues. The CDR3 reads CASSSDRVRTDTQYF. For the CDR3, the DNA is TGTGCCAGCAGTTCGGACAGGGTCAGGACGGATACGCAGTATTTT.

In this sample, this clone turned up a few times. This chain joins TRBV2 and TRBJ2-5; 10 bases align to TRBD2. The CDR3 spans 15 residues. CDR1 and CDR2 (germline): SNHLY, FYNNEI. Unmatched junction bases numbered 8, after V lost 5 bases and J lost 5 bases. The CDR3 protein is CASSLLAGAGETQYF. The CDR3, as DNA: TGTGCCAGCAGTCTTCTAGCGGGGGCGGGGGAGACCCAGTACTTC.

V is TRBV5-6 and J is TRBJ2-2; 7 positions match TRBD1. Trimming cost V 1 base and J 0 bases; bases outside gene matches: 3. This CDR3 spans 16 amino acids. Germline V gives CDR1 SGHDT, CDR2 YYEEEE. In nucleotides, the CDR3 is TGTGCCAGCAGCTTGCTAGGGGGCTCGAACACCGGGGAGCTGTTTTTT. As protein: CASSLLGGSNTGELFF.

J is TRBJ1-5 and V is TRBV6-5; D is unclear. The germline gives CDR1 MNHEY, CDR2 SVGAGI. This CDR3 contains 11 residues. V lost 3 bases to trimming and J lost 7 bases, with 4 bases between them. The CDR3 reads CASSYPQPQHF. The CDR3 nucleotides are TGTGCCAGCAGTTATCCGCAGCCCCAGCATTTT.

V and J are TRBV7-2 and TRBJ2-7, with 9 bases that match TRBD2. J gave up 6 bases and V 3 bases, and 9 bases lay outside the gene matches. The CDR3 covers 15 residues. From germline, CDR1 is SGHTA and CDR2 FQGNSA. The CDR3 spells CASSLVAGVAGEQYF. The CDR3, as DNA: TGTGCCAGCAGCTTGGTAGCGGGGGTGGCAGGCGAGCAGTACTTC. The whole variable domain, remainder taken from reference TRBV7-2 and TRBJ2-7, is GAGVSQSPSNKVTEKGKDVELRCDPISGHTALYWYRQSLGQGLEFLIYFQGNSAPDKSGLPSDRFSAERTGGSVSTLTIQRTQQEDSAVYLCASSLVAGVAGEQYFGPGTRLTVT.

This clone has at least ten counts. This chain connects TRBV9 to TRBJ1-2; D uncertain. The CDR3 contains 14 residues. With 0 bases removed from V and 4 bases from J, the gap between germline ends came to 10 bases. CDR1 is SGDLS and CDR2 is YYNGEE in the germline V gene. The CDR3 here is CASSVGAGIYGYTF. The CDR3 DNA reads TGTGCCAGCAGCGTAGGGGCAGGTATCTATGGCTACACCTTC.

This clone has just one count. The chain recombines TRBV7-3 with TRBJ1-2; 10 nucleotides match TRBD1. V shed 6 bases and J 7 bases; nucleotides not matched to a gene: 2. Germline CDR1 reads SGHTA; CDR2 reads FQGTGA. This CDR3 is 12 amino acids long. The CDR3 sequence is CASRTGGCGYTF. The CDR3 coding sequence is TGTGCCAGCAGGACAGGGGGCTGTGGCTACACCTTC.

V gene TRBV5-1 combines with J gene TRBJ1-2; D gene ambiguous. This CDR3 has 14 residues. Germline values: CDR1 SGHRS, CDR2 YFSETQ. The V end was cut by 2 bases, the J end by 3 bases, with 11 bases between. The CDR3 is CASSLPTVDYGYTF. As DNA, the CDR3 is TGCGCCAGCAGCTTACCGACTGTTGACTATGGCTACACCTTC. Full variable domain (missing parts from reference TRBV5-1 and TRBJ1-2): KAGVTQTPRYLIKTRGQQVTLSCSPISGHRSVSWYQQTPGQGLQFLFEYFSETQRNKGNFPGRFSGRQFSNSRSEMNVSTLELGDSALYLCASSLPTVDYGYTFGSGTRLTVV.

In its sample, this clone was seen a few times. V usage is TRBV2 and J usage is TRBJ2-5, with 9 bases lining up with TRBD1. J gave up 3 bases and V 9 bases, and 2 bases lay outside the gene matches. The germline gives CDR1 SNHLY, CDR2 FYNNEI. The CDR3 has 12 residues. For the CDR3, the DNA is TGTGCCAGGGGACAGGGTGAAGAGACCCAGTACTTC. It specifies CARGQGEETQYF. Full variable domain (outside the CDR3, taken from reference TRBV2 and TRBJ2-5): EPEVTQTPSHQVTQMGQEVILRCVPISNHLYFYWYRQILGQKVEFLVSFYNNEISEKSEIFDDQFSVERPDGSNFTLKIRSTKLEDSAMYFCARGQGEETQYFGPGTRLLVL.

The rearrangement uses TRBV6-1 and TRBJ1-4; D not certain. Trimming cost V 2 bases and J 2 bases, with 12 bases left between them. Per germline, CDR1 MNHNS and CDR2 SASEGT. The CDR3 spans 16 residues. In DNA, the CDR3 is TGTGCCAGCAGTGAATCGTCGGTTCGGACTAATGAAAAACTGTTTTTT. Residues: CASSESSVRTNEKLFF.

The chain joins TRBV5-7 to TRBJ2-5, with 7 bases fitting TRBD2. TRBV5-7 is labeled an ORF, and its function is uncertain. V shed 4 bases, J shed 5 bases, and the junction held 8 bases outside the gene matches. This CDR3 is 14 amino acids long. The CDR3 nucleotides are TGTGCCAGCAGCCTGGGGACTACCGGGGAGACCCAGTACTTC. Translation gives CASSLGTTGETQYF.

The CDR3 bases are TGTGCCAGCAGCTTGGGGACAGGCCACTATGGCTACACCTTC. This translates into CASSLGTGHYGYTF. The chain recombines TRBV5-6 with TRBJ1-2; 7 positions agree with TRBD1. Losses at the gene ends were 0 bases for V and 3 bases for J; bases not matched to a gene: 2. This CDR3 has 14 residues. The germline V gene has CDR1 SGHDT and CDR2 YYEEEE.

CDR3 sequence: CASSTRGGPDYEQYF. The DNA of the CDR3 is TGTGCCAGCAGCACACGAGGGGGTCCCGATTACGAGCAGTACTTC. This sequence joins TRBV27 and TRBJ2-5, with D tentatively TRBD1 (6 bases). The J call is in doubt because the DNA end fits TRBJ2-7 better. This CDR3 region has 15 residues. Germline CDR1 reads MNHEY; CDR2 reads SMNVEV (reference sequence).

Only one count was recorded for this clone. The V gene is TRBV6-5, the J gene TRBJ1-1, with D perhaps TRBD1 (6 bases). The V end lost 2 bases, the J end lost 4 bases, and 14 bases lay between the germline ends. The CDR3 consists of 15 residues. CDR1 is MNHEY and CDR2 is SVGAGI in the germline V gene. CDR3 region: CASSYDRGAFTEAFF. CDR3 bases: TGTGCCAGCAGTTACGATCGGGGGGCGTTCACTGAAGCTTTCTTT.

The chain employs TRBV5-1 and TRBJ2-7; D remains unclear. Germline CDR1 reads SGHRS; CDR2 reads YFSETQ. The CDR3 loop spans 13 amino acids. The germline V and J ends were trimmed by 0 bases and 3 bases, with 7 bases remaining between them. CDR3 loop: CASSLGLYYEQYF. Written as DNA, the CDR3 is TGCGCCAGCAGCTTGGGCCTCTACTACGAGCAGTACTTC.

The V call is TRBV18, the J call TRBJ1-2, with TRBD1 matching over 9 bases. CDR1 and CDR2 (germline): KGHSH, LQKENI. The CDR3 length is 15 residues. After removal of 3 bases from V and 5 bases from J, the junction contained 7 bases not matched to a gene. CDR3 nucleotides: TGTGCCAGCTCACCCCCGGGACAGGGTCATTATGGCTACACCTTC. Its protein product is CASSPPGQGHYGYTF.

V usage is TRBV5-6 and J usage is TRBJ1-5, with 10 bases lining up with TRBD1. The CDR3 has 15 residues. V lost 2 bases to trimming and J lost 2 bases; unmatched junction nucleotides: 1. Germline V gene lookup returns CDR1 SGHDT and CDR2 YYEEEE. CDR3: CASSLGTGGNQPQHF. In DNA form, the CDR3 reads TGTGCCAGCAGCTTAGGGACAGGGGGCAATCAGCCCCAGCATTTT.

The chain uses TRBV27 and TRBJ2-1, with TRBD1 as a possible D gene (6 bases). The germline CDR1 and CDR2 sequences are MNHEY and SMNVEV (reference sequence). There are 17 residues in the CDR3. The V end was cut by 7 bases, the J end by 0 bases, with 19 bases between. In DNA, the CDR3 is TGTGCCAGCAATGGTGGGGGCCCTACCCGCTCCTACAATGAGCAGTTCTTC. Amino acid sequence: CASNGGGPTRSYNEQFF.

V is TRBV28 and J is TRBJ1-5; no clear D gene. Germline V CDR1 and CDR2: MDHEN, SYDVKM. V was shortened by 3 bases and J by 9 bases, with 9 bases between the two germline ends. The CDR3 is made up of 12 amino acids. The CDR3 DNA reads as TGTGCCAGCAGTTTGAGGCTCGGGCCCCAGCATTTT. This sequence encodes CASSLRLGPQHF.

This chain connects TRBV2 to TRBJ2-1; weak D call: TRBD2 (8 bases). Germline V gives CDR1 SNHLY, CDR2 FYNNEI. The CDR3 sequence is 16 residues long. Trimming removed 5 bases from V and 9 bases from J, with 23 bases in between. The CDR3 DNA reads as TGTGCCAGCAGTCCCTTCGGGAGGGGGCTAAGGCTTGAGCAGTTCTTC. It is translated as CASSPFGRGLRLEQFF. Supplemented by reference TRBV2 and TRBJ2-1, the full variable domain reads EPEVTQTPSHQVTQMGQEVILRCVPISNHLYFYWYRQILGQKVEFLVSFYNNEISEKSEIFDDQFSVERPDGSNFTLKIRSTKLEDSAMYFCASSPFGRGLRLEQFFGPGTRLTVL.

V and J are TRBV2 and TRBJ2-5; no firm D call. The J call may be wrong; the DNA end is better matched by TRBJ2-7. The CDR3 is made up of 12 amino acids. Germline CDR1 SNHLY, CDR2 FYNNEI. The chain's CDR3 is CASRPGSYEQYF. In DNA form, the CDR3 reads TGTGCCAGCAGACCCGGGTCCTACGAGCAGTACTTC.

A single count supports this clone. The J gene is TRBJ2-5, the V gene TRBV5-4; 11 bases match TRBD2. The DNA end lines up better with TRBJ2-7; the J call may be wrong. From germline, CDR1 is SGHNT and CDR2 YYREEE (reference sequence). This CDR3 contains 14 residues. CDR3 DNA sequence: TGTGCCAGCAGCCGTATAGCGGGGGGGCTCGAGCAGTACTTC. Translated: CASSRIAGGLEQYF.

The chain combines TRBV5-1 with TRBJ1-2; 9 nucleotides match TRBD1. The CDR3 has 14 amino acids. The V and J ends lost 3 bases and 4 bases, in that order; junction bases with no gene match: 4. Germline-derived CDR1 and CDR2 are SGHRS and YFSETQ. As DNA, the CDR3 is TGCGCCAGCAGCTACGACAGGGGGGGCTATGGCTACACCTTC. It yields the protein CASSYDRGGYGYTF.

The J gene is TRBJ1-6, the V gene TRBV20-1; D is possibly TRBD1 (5 bases). Germline V gene data show CDR1 as DFQATT and CDR2 as SNEGSKA (reference sequence). Trimming took off 6 bases at V and 14 bases at J, with 14 bases between the two ends. CDR3 size: 11 residues. DNA for the CDR3: TGCAGTGCCCATGGGGACTTAGCCCTCCACTTT. It encodes CSAHGDLALHF.